A selection of T cell receptor beta chains follows, all from one sample in a study of blood T cell repertoires in COVID-19. TCRdb's table, derived via immunoSEQ multiplex PCR, lists solely in-frame clones and lacks some. The sample lists 300,000 to 450,000 clones, about 89% occurring once. Sequencing was carried out using peripheral blood. These receptors all stem from a woman in her 30s with COVID-19, enrolled during active disease. Each CDR3 is given with its conserved first and last residue. A D gene is named only where the DNA matches it firmly. Clone size is not always given. Where it is, it says once, few, many or a class for expanded clones.

V gene	D gene	clone size	J gene	CDR3 protein	CDR3 DNA
TRBV5-4	-	-	TRBJ2-2	CASTTATGNTGELFF	TGTGCCAGCACGACAGCGACAGGGAACACCGGGGAGCTGTTTTTT
TRBV27	TRBD2	once	TRBJ2-3	CASSLLLAGGTDTQYF	TGTGCCAGCAGTTTACTTCTAGCGGGGGGGACAGATACGCAGTATTTT
TRBV7-9	-	-	TRBJ2-3	CASSRAGGPDTQYF	TGTGCCAGCAGCCGAGCTGGAGGTCCAGATACGCAGTATTTT
TRBV11-3	TRBD2	-	TRBJ2-3	CASSPTSGFTDTQYF	TGTGCCAGCAGCCCCACTAGCGGGTTCACAGATACGCAGTATTTT
TRBV4-1	-	once	TRBJ2-5	CASSQEWAEQETQYF	TGCGCCAGCAGCCAAGAGTGGGCAGAACAAGAGACCCAGTACTTC
TRBV6-1	-	-	TRBJ2-1	CASSDGTVQRWSSYNEQFF	TGTGCCAGCAGTGATGGTACCGTTCAGCGGTGGAGCTCCTACAATGAGCAGTTCTTC
TRBV25-1	-	-	TRBJ2-5	CASSESAGQETQYF	TGTGCCAGCAGTGAATCGGCGGGGCAAGAGACCCAGTACTTC
TRBV2	TRBD1	once	TRBJ1-2	CASSRRDRDSSGYTF	TGTGCCAGCAGTCGCCGGGACAGGGATTCCTCTGGCTACACCTTC
TRBV6-2/TRBV6-3	TRBD1	-	TRBJ2-3	CASSYLTGVRPDTQYF	TGTGCCAGCAGTTACCTTACAGGGGTTAGGCCAGATACGCAGTATTTT
TRBV5-6	TRBD2	-	TRBJ2-1	CASSPIAGAYNEQFF	TGTGCCAGCAGCCCGATAGCGGGGGCTTACAATGAGCAGTTCTTC
TRBV5-1	-	-	TRBJ2-5	CASSLGEWEETQYF	TGCGCCAGCAGCTTGGGGGAGTGGGAAGAGACCCAGTACTTC